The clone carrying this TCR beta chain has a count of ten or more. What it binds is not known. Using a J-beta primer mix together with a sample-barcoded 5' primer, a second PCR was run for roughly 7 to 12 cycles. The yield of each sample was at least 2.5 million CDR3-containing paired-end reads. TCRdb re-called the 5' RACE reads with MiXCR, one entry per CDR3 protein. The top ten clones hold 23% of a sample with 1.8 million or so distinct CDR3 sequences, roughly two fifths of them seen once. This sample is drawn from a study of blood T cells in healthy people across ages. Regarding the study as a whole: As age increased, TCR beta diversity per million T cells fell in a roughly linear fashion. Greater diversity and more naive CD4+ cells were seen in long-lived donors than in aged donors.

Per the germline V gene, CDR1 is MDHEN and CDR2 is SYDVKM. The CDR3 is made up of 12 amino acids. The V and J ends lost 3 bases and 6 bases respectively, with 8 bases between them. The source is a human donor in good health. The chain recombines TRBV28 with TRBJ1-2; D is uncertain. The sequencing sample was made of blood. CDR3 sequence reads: CASSLRGNGYTF. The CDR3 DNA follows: TGTGCCAGCAGTTTGCGGGGAAATGGCTACACCTTC.